Listed below are T cell receptor beta chains from one sample, sequenced in a study of T cells in Graves' hyperthyroidism and ophthalmopathy. TCRdb independently ran MiXCR on the multiplex PCR reads; one entry per CDR3 protein. The sample carries 500,000 or so distinct CDR3 sequences, roughly a sixth recorded once. The sample consisted of blood. The receptors were gathered from a young woman with Graves' ophthalmopathy. Both conserved end residues are part of each CDR3. D genes are given only for firm matches. Where a row states a size, it is once, few, many or the class of an expanded clone; other rows omit it.

>TRBJ1-5|.|.|TRBV20-1
TGCAGTGGTTCGGGCAGGGGAGACCAGCCCCAGCATTTT
CSGSGRGDQPQHF
>TRBJ2-2|.|.|TRBV5-1
TGTGCCAGCAGCTTGGCGGAACGGGTGGACACCGGGGAGCTGTTTTTT
CASSLAERVDTGELFF
>TRBJ2-2|.|.|TRBV29-1
TGCAGCGTTCTTCCTGCGGGTAACACCGGGGAGCTGTTTTTT
CSVLPAGNTGELFF
>TRBJ1-4|.|TRBD1|TRBV5-4
TGTGCCAGCAGCTTGGCTTCAGGGGGGGCAGATGAAAAACTGTTTTTT
CASSLASGGADEKLFF
>TRBJ2-7|few|TRBD1|TRBV4-1
TGCGCCAGCAGCCAACAACAGGGGGCCTACGAGCAGTACTTC
CASSQQQGAYEQYF
>TRBJ2-7|many|.|TRBV5-8
TGTGCCAGCAGCTTCAAGGGGGGATACGAGCAGTACTTC
CASSFKGGYEQYF
>TRBJ1-1|many|.|TRBV7-3
TGTGCCAGCAGCCTCGGGCCCCAGACAGTCATGAACACTGAAGCTTTCTTT
CASSLGPQTVMNTEAFF
>TRBJ2-1|.|TRBD2|TRBV19
TGTGCCAGTAGTATCACGGGGGGGAAGGGCAATGAGCAGTTCTTC
CASSITGGKGNEQFF
>TRBJ2-2|few|.|TRBV4-2
TGTGCCAGCAGCCAAGTGCTAGATGTAACCGGGGAGCTGTTTTTT
CASSQVLDVTGELFF
>TRBJ2-1|few|TRBD2|TRBV20-1
TGCAGTGCTAGAGATACCGCTAGCGGGAGTATCGATGAGCAGTTCTTC
CSARDTASGSIDEQFF
>TRBJ1-1|few|TRBD1|TRBV5-1
TGCGCCAGCAGCTTGCAGGGGGGAGGGATGAACACTGAAGCTTTCTTT
CASSLQGGGMNTEAFF
>TRBJ1-6|once|TRBD1|TRBV19
TGTGCCAGTAGGATACAGGGGGCGCGGGATTCACCCCTCCACTTT
CASRIQGARDSPLHF
>TRBJ1-1|.|.|TRBV12-3/TRBV12-4
TGTGCCAGCAGCACACCCCTCCGGGAGACTGAAGCTTTCTTT
CASSTPLRETEAFF
>TRBJ1-5|.|TRBD1|TRBV6-1
TGTGCCAGCAGAATGACAGGGATCCGCAATCAGCCCCAGCATTTT
CASRMTGIRNQPQHF
>TRBJ2-1|.|TRBD2|TRBV19
TGTGCCAGTAGGGGACTAGACGTCGACCATGAGCAGTTCTTC
CASRGLDVDHEQFF
>TRBJ2-1|many|.|TRBV7-3
TGTGCCAGCAGCGATACGACTCCGAGCTCCTACAATGAGCAGTTCTTC
CASSDTTPSSYNEQFF
>TRBJ1-1|few|.|TRBV29-1
TGCAGCGTTGAGTACCCGAACACTGAAGCTTTCTTT
CSVEYPNTEAFF
>TRBJ2-3|many|TRBD1|TRBV28
TGTGCCAGCAGTTTTGCGACAGGGGGTACTAGCACAGATACGCAGTATTTT
CASSFATGGTSTDTQYF
>TRBJ2-1|many|TRBD2|TRBV20-1
TGCAGTGCTAGTTTTGGGACTAGCGGGAGGTATGACGAGCAGTTCTTC
CSASFGTSGRYDEQFF
>TRBJ2-7|.|.|TRBV9
TGTGCCAGCAGCGTAGCTCCCAACTACGAGCAGTACTTC
CASSVAPNYEQYF
>TRBJ2-7|many|.|TRBV2
TGTGCCAGCAGTGTTGGGGAGCAGTACTTC
CASSVGEQYF
>TRBJ2-2|.|.|TRBV29-1
TGCAGCGTTGAGACTGTTACTTCCACCGGGGAGCTGTTTTTT
CSVETVTSTGELFF
>TRBJ2-1|many|TRBD1|TRBV11-2
TGTGCCAGCAGCTTATTCGGCGGGGACAGGGGATACAATGAGCAGTTCTTC
CASSLFGGDRGYNEQFF
>TRBJ2-1|few|.|TRBV6-2/TRBV6-3
TGTGCCAGCCGGACGCCGGATAGGGACAATGAGCAGTTCTTC
CASRTPDRDNEQFF
>TRBJ2-5|few|.|TRBV10-3
TGTGCCATCAGTGAGTCGGTGAAAGAGACCCAGTACTTC
CAISESVKETQYF
>TRBJ1-3|.|.|TRBV28
TGTGCCAGCAGTTTCTCCGGGACCCTAGGAAACACCATATATTTT
CASSFSGTLGNTIYF
>TRBJ2-1|.|TRBD1|TRBV2
TGTGCCAGCAGTCCGGGACAGGGGTCCGACTACAATGAGCAGTTCTTC
CASSPGQGSDYNEQFF
>TRBJ1-1|.|.|TRBV3-1
TGTGCCAGCAGCCTCCCGGGGGGGGGACCTGACACTGAAGCTTTCTTT
CASSLPGGGPDTEAFF
>TRBJ2-2|many|.|TRBV20-1
TGCAGTGCTAGCTCGGGAAACTACACCGGGGAGCTGTTTTTT
CSASSGNYTGELFF
>TRBJ2-1|.|TRBD2|TRBV5-1
TGCGCCAGCAGCGTGCTAGCGGGGGCTAGGGGTGAGCAGTTCTTC
CASSVLAGARGEQFF
>TRBJ2-7|many|.|TRBV30
TGTGCCTGGACCACGGGACACTTCTACGAGCAGTACTTC
CAWTTGHFYEQYF
>TRBJ2-7|many|.|TRBV11-2
TGTGCCAGCAGCCACCCATCCAGGAGGACCTACGAGCAGTACTTC
CASSHPSRRTYEQYF
>TRBJ1-1|many|.|TRBV20-1
TGCAGTGCTAGGAGCTCAGGCAACACTGAAGCTTTCTTT
CSARSSGNTEAFF
>TRBJ2-6|once|.|TRBV27
TGTGCCAGCAGTTTGGGCCTACCGTCGGGGGCCAACGTCCTGACTTTC
CASSLGLPSGANVLTF
>TRBJ2-7|.|.|TRBV7-9
TGTGCCAGCAGCCACGGCGCGGTGTCTTTCTACGAGCAGTACTTC
CASSHGAVSFYEQYF
>TRBJ1-2|many|TRBD1|TRBV7-8
TGTGCCAGCAGCCTAGACAGGGATACAGGCTACACCTTC
CASSLDRDTGYTF
>TRBJ1-2|many|TRBD1|TRBV6-1
TGTGCCAGCAGTAAGTTTGGGACAGGTTTTGGTGGCTACACCTTC
CASSKFGTGFGGYTF
>TRBJ2-2|.|.|TRBV9
TGTGCCAGCAGCGTAGGGGGCGCGAACACCGGGGAGCTGTTTTTT
CASSVGGANTGELFF
>TRBJ2-7|.|TRBD1|TRBV7-9
TGTGCCAGCAGCTTAACACAGGGGGCCAACGAGCAGTACTTC
CASSLTQGANEQYF
>TRBJ2-1|few|TRBD2|TRBV27
TGTGCCAGCAGTTTATTGGGGGGGGGTGGTGAGCAGTTCTTC
CASSLLGGGGEQFF
>TRBJ1-5|many|TRBD1|TRBV7-9
TGTGCCAGCAGCTTAATCCGGGACAGGGCCCATAGCAATCAGCCCCAGCATTTT
CASSLIRDRAHSNQPQHF
>TRBJ1-1|.|.|TRBV20-1
TGCAGTGCTAGGTCCAGACTCGGACGGCCCACTGAAGCTTACTTT
CSARSRLGRPTEAYF
>TRBJ2-1|many|TRBD1|TRBV30
TGTGCCTCTCTCGGACAGGGGGTCCCTGAGCAGTTCTTC
CASLGQGVPEQFF
>TRBJ1-6|few|TRBD1|TRBV20-1
TGCAGTGCTAGGGGGGACAGTCGGACCAATTCACCCCTCCACTTT
CSARGDSRTNSPLHF
>TRBJ1-6|.|.|TRBV29-1
TGCAGCGTTGAATGGACGGCAAATTCACCCCTCCACTTT
CSVEWTANSPLHF
>TRBJ2-7|many|TRBD2|TRBV29-1
TGCAGCGTTGAACTAGCGGGAGACGAGTACGAGCAGTACTTC
CSVELAGDEYEQYF
>TRBJ1-3|.|TRBD1|TRBV18
TGTGCCAGCTCACCAAGCCGACAGGGTGGAAACACCATATATTTT
CASSPSRQGGNTIYF
>TRBJ2-5|few|.|TRBV12-3/TRBV12-4
TGTGCCAGCAGCTTCGGACCCCTACAAGTCAAGGAGACCCAGTACTTC
CASSFGPLQVKETQYF
>TRBJ1-2|few|.|TRBV9
TGTGCCAGCAGCGTAGGGGCCGGGGGCGGATATGTCGACTATGGCTACACCTTC
CASSVGAGGGYVDYGYTF
>TRBJ2-7|many|TRBD1|TRBV7-9
TGTGCCAGCAGCACAGGACAGGCCTCCTACGAGCAGTACTTC
CASSTGQASYEQYF
>TRBJ2-5|few|.|TRBV27
TGTGCCAGCAGTACCGCTGGTATGGCCGGGCAAGAGGCCCAGTACTTC
CASSTAGMAGQEAQYF
>TRBJ2-1|.|.|TRBV6-1
TGTGCCAGCAGCCGGACTTTCCAAGCTCCCAATGAGCAGTTCTTC
CASSRTFQAPNEQFF
>TRBJ2-1|many|TRBD2|TRBV7-3
TGTGCCAGCAGCACACGGACTAGCGGGAGTCCGTTGGAGCAGTTCTTC
CASSTRTSGSPLEQFF
>TRBJ2-7|many|.|TRBV27
TGTGCCAGCAGTCCCTCCGTTAAGGGCCACGAGCAGTACTTC
CASSPSVKGHEQYF
>TRBJ2-5|.|.|TRBV20-1
TGCAGTGCTAGAGGAGGGGGGGGGTCACAAGAGACCCAGTACTTC
CSARGGGGSQETQYF
>TRBJ2-7|.|TRBD2|TRBV27
TGTGCCAGCAGTAGCCTCGGGACTAGCGGGGGGGCCTTTTCCTACGAGCAGTACTTC
CASSSLGTSGGAFSYEQYF
>TRBJ1-2|many|.|TRBV20-1
TGCAGTGCTAGAGATTCTTACCGTACAGAAGCCGGCTACACCTTC
CSARDSYRTEAGYTF
>TRBJ1-4|.|.|TRBV7-9
TGTGCCAGCAGCTTACTTCGCCAGGGGAGTGAAAAACTGTTTTTT
CASSLLRQGSEKLFF
>TRBJ1-3|.|.|TRBV28
TGTGCCAGCAGTTTGTGGATCTCTGGAAACACCATATATTTT
CASSLWISGNTIYF
>TRBJ1-5|once|.|TRBV28
TGTGCCAGCAGTTTAAGGGGATGGGGGGGCGAGGGGCATTTT
CASSLRGWGGEGHF